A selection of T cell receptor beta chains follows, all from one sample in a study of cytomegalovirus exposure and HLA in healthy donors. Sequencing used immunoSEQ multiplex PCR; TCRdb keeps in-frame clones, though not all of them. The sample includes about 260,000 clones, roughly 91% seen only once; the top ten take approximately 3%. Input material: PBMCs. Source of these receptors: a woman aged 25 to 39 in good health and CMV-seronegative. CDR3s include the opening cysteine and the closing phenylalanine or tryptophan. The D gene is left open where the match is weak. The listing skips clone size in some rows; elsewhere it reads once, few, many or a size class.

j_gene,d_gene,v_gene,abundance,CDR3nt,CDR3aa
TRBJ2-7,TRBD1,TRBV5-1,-,TGCGCCAGCAGCTTGGCTGAGGCAGGGGGCTTCTACGAGCAGTACTTC,CASSLAEAGGFYEQYF
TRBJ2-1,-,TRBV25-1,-,TGTGCCAGCAGTGAATTCGGATTACGTGGGCAGTTCTTC,CASSEFGLRGQFF
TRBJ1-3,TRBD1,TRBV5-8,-,TGTGCCAGCAGGAAGACAGGGGAGGGAAACACCATATATTTT,CASRKTGEGNTIYF
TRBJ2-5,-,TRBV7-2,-,TGTGCCAGCAGCTTATCAGTCGGCAGGGCAGAGACCCAGTACTTC,CASSLSVGRAETQYF
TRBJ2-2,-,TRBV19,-,TGTGCCAGTAGTAAGGGCAACCGGGGCATGGCGAACACCGGGGAGCTGTTTTTT,CASSKGNRGMANTGELFF
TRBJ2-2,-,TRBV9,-,TGTGCCAGCAGCGGAGAGGCCGGGGAGCTGTTTTTT,CASSGEAGELFF
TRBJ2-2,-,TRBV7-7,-,TGTGCCAGCAGCTTAGGCGGCGGCCTTAGTTCCGGGGAGCTGTTTTTT,CASSLGGGLSSGELFF
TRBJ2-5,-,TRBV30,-,TGTGCCTGGGGTACCAGCAGGGGAGAAGAGACCCAGTACTTC,CAWGTSRGEETQYF
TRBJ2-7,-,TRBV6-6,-,TGTGCCAGCAGTTACGATGGGGGGACCTACGAGCAGTACTTC,CASSYDGGTYEQYF
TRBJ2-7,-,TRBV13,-,TGTGCCAGCAGCCCAAGGGCCGAGAGCTCCTACGAGCAGTACTTC,CASSPRAESSYEQYF
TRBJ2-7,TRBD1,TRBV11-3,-,TGTGCCAGCAGCGTCACAGGGGACGAGCAGTACTTC,CASSVTGDEQYF
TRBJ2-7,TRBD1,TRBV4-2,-,TGTGCCAGCAGCCAGCTGGACAGGGACGCCTCCTACGAGCAGTACTTC,CASSQLDRDASYEQYF
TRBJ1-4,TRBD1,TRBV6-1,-,TGTGCCATCAAACAGGGGGCGAATGAAAAACTGTTTTTT,CAIKQGANEKLFF
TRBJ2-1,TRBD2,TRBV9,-,TGTGCCAGCAGCAGACTAGCGGGAGGTAGCGTCGATGAGCAGTTCTTC,CASSRLAGGSVDEQFF
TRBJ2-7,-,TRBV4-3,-,TGCGCCAGCAGCCAAGGGAGGTCAAGATCCTACGAGCAGTACTTC,CASSQGRSRSYEQYF
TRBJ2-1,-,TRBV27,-,TGTGCCAGCAGTTTAGAGGGGGGAGGGCCTAATGAGCAGTTCTTC,CASSLEGGGPNEQFF
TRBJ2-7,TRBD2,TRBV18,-,TGTGCCAGCTCACCGGCGATCGCGAGCGGGAGGGCCAACTACGAGCAGTACTTC,CASSPAIASGRANYEQYF
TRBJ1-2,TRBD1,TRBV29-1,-,TGCAGCGTTGAAGGACAGGGCGGTGGCTACACCTTC,CSVEGQGGGYTF
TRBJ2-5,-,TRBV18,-,TGTGCCAGCTCACCACCGGGGGTTCAAGAGACCCAGTACTTC,CASSPPGVQETQYF
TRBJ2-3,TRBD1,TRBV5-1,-,TGCGCCAGCAGCTTGGTCGGACAGGGGGCTCTAGATACGCAGTATTTT,CASSLVGQGALDTQYF
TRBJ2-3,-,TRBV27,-,TGTGCCAGCAGTTTACGGGGTAGGGTAATTACTAGCACAGATACGCAGTATTTT,CASSLRGRVITSTDTQYF
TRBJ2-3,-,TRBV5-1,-,TGCGCCAGCAGCCGAAATGGGGCAGATACGCAGTATTTT,CASSRNGADTQYF
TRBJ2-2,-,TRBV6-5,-,TGTGCCAGCAGTTACCTCGGGTCAGGGGGGACCGGGGAGCTGTTTTTT,CASSYLGSGGTGELFF
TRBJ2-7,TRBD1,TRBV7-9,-,TGTGCCAGCAGCTTCGGGACAGAGATCTACGAGCAGTACTTC,CASSFGTEIYEQYF
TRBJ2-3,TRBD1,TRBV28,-,TGTGCCAGCAGAACCGACAGGGTTTGGGGTACGCAGTATTTT,CASRTDRVWGTQYF
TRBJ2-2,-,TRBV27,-,TGTGCCAGCAGCCTGGGCGGGACCGGGGAGCTGTTTTTT,CASSLGGTGELFF
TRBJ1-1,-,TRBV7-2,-,TGTGCCAGCAGCTTAGCGCAGGCCGTTAGCACTGAAGCTTTCTTT,CASSLAQAVSTEAFF
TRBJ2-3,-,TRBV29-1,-,TGCAGCGCCGGACCGAGCACAGATACGCAGTATTTT,CSAGPSTDTQYF
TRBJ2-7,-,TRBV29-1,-,TGCAGCGTTGAAGATCGGAGGGGGGGAATAGGCTACGAGCAGTACTTC,CSVEDRRGGIGYEQYF
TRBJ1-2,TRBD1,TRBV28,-,TGTGCCAGCATAAAAGGGACAGCAAGCGGCTACACCTTC,CASIKGTASGYTF
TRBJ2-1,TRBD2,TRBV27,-,TGTGCCAGCAGTCTTACTAGCGGCAATGAGCAGTTCTTC,CASSLTSGNEQFF
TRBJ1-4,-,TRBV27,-,TGTGCCAGCAGTTTCCCTGACAGACCAACTAATGAAAAACTGTTTTTT,CASSFPDRPTNEKLFF
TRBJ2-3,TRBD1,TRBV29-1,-,TGCAGCGTTGTAGGGACAGACAGCACAGATACGCAGTATTTT,CSVVGTDSTDTQYF
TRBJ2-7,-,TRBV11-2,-,TGTGCCAGCAGCTTAGAACAGGGATCCTCCTACGAGCAGTACTTC,CASSLEQGSSYEQYF
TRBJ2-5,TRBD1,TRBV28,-,TGTGCCAGCAGTCCCAGGACAGGGATGATCCAAGAGACCCAGTACTTC,CASSPRTGMIQETQYF
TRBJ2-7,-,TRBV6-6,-,TGTGCCAGCACACTAAACCGGGATCTCATATCCTACGAGCAGTACTTC,CASTLNRDLISYEQYF
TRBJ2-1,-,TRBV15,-,TGTGCCACCAGCAGGGGTCTATTGAATGAGCAGTTCTTC,CATSRGLLNEQFF
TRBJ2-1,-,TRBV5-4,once,TGTGCCAGGTGGGCAGGGGTTCCCTACAATGAGCAGTTCTTC,CARWAGVPYNEQFF
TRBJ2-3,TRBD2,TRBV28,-,TGTGCCAGCACCGGACTAGCGGGGGGCACAGATACGCAGTATTTT,CASTGLAGGTDTQYF
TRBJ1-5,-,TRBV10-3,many,TGTGCCACCGGGACGGACAGCCAGCCCCAGCATTTT,CATGTDSQPQHF
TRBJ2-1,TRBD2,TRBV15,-,TGTGCCACCAGCGGATACGGGACTAGCGGATACAATGAGCAGTTCTTC,CATSGYGTSGYNEQFF
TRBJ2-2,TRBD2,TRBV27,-,TGTGCCAGCAGGATCCTAGCGGGAGGGTCCACCGGGGAGCTGTTTTTT,CASRILAGGSTGELFF
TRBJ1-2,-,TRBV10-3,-,TGTGCCATCGCTGGGGGCTATCAACAAAACTATGGCTACACCTTC,CAIAGGYQQNYGYTF
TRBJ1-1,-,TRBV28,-,TGTGCCAGCAGTCCCCATTATGGGCCAACTGAAGCTTTCTTT,CASSPHYGPTEAFF
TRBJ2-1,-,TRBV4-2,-,TGTGCCAGCAGCCAAGAGCGGTTTGGCGGGATTATGATCTTC,CASSQERFGGIMIF
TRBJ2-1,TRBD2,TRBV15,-,TGTGCCACCAGCAGAGAAACAGCGGGAGGGACCGACAATGAGCAGTTCTTC,CATSRETAGGTDNEQFF
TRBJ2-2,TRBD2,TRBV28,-,TGTGCCAGCAGTTTCCCTAGCGGGAGATCGGATGGGACCGGGGAGCTGTTTTTT,CASSFPSGRSDGTGELFF